The rows below give T cell receptor beta chains drawn from one sample of a study of response to subunit inactivated influenza vaccine. TCRdb re-derived calls from the RT-PCR reads in MiXCR, one entry per CDR3 protein. This table has more than 150,000 distinct CDR3 sequences, approximately 11% appearing once. The material was CD8+ T cells sorted from PBMCs, obtained less than 30 months after vaccination. These receptors all come from a man aged 50 to 69 who received an inactivated influenza vaccine. CDR3s leave out the opening cysteine and the closing phenylalanine or tryptophan. The order of the fields is J gene, V gene, CDR3 protein.

J gene: TRBJ2-7; V gene: TRBV10-3; CDR3 protein: AISDPSAFYEQY
J gene: TRBJ2-4; V gene: TRBV20-1; CDR3 protein: SPRDLLPNIQY
J gene: TRBJ2-1; V gene: TRBV4-3; CDR3 protein: ASSQDGVGGSSYNEQF
J gene: TRBJ2-7; V gene: TRBV20-1; CDR3 protein: SATSGQSYEQY
J gene: TRBJ2-3; V gene: TRBV11-2; CDR3 protein: ANSLRFAGEGDTQY
J gene: TRBJ1-1; V gene: TRBV20-1; CDR3 protein: SARDYRGRRNTEAF
J gene: TRBJ2-1; V gene: TRBV11-2; CDR3 protein: ASTRASGGAGEQF
J gene: TRBJ1-6; V gene: TRBV4-1; CDR3 protein: ASSNRDTLKPLH
J gene: TRBJ2-7; V gene: TRBV4-3; CDR3 protein: ASSQDPWEVGEQY
J gene: TRBJ2-7; V gene: TRBV7-8; CDR3 protein: ASAGDRSRSQEQY
J gene: TRBJ2-2; V gene: TRBV12-3/TRBV12-4; CDR3 protein: ASSILQGATGELF
J gene: TRBJ2-7; V gene: TRBV15; CDR3 protein: ATSGLPGQTTYEQY
J gene: TRBJ1-6; V gene: TRBV4-3; CDR3 protein: ASSQGTHNSPLH
J gene: TRBJ2-1; V gene: TRBV27; CDR3 protein: ASSLSGGFGVKEQF
J gene: TRBJ2-5; V gene: TRBV5-6; CDR3 protein: ASSLAKWTGGSETQY
J gene: TRBJ2-5; V gene: TRBV10-3; CDR3 protein: AISVAGTGDETQY
J gene: TRBJ2-1; V gene: TRBV28; CDR3 protein: ASSLGGPFYNEQF
J gene: TRBJ2-7; V gene: TRBV13; CDR3 protein: ASSRTGTGGPPRYEQY
J gene: TRBJ2-3; V gene: TRBV2; CDR3 protein: ASSEGHSTDTQY
J gene: TRBJ1-4; V gene: TRBV20-1; CDR3 protein: SARTLGDSEKLF
J gene: TRBJ2-3; V gene: TRBV9; CDR3 protein: ASSVVEGLAFADTQY
J gene: TRBJ2-1; V gene: TRBV27; CDR3 protein: ASSPSLGSDEQF
J gene: TRBJ1-5; V gene: TRBV20-1; CDR3 protein: SARDLAGGGQPQH
J gene: TRBJ2-1; V gene: TRBV5-5; CDR3 protein: ASSRTTLAGVLNEQF
J gene: TRBJ2-7; V gene: TRBV5-6; CDR3 protein: ASSSGLTTYEQY
J gene: TRBJ2-3; V gene: TRBV9; CDR3 protein: ASSVEGGLTDTQY
J gene: TRBJ2-2; V gene: TRBV7-9; CDR3 protein: ASSLEYGGNTGELF
J gene: TRBJ1-1; V gene: TRBV28; CDR3 protein: ASSLFGRLNTEAF
J gene: TRBJ1-4; V gene: TRBV25-1; CDR3 protein: ANIDTSVGGFEKLF
J gene: TRBJ2-7; V gene: TRBV7-8; CDR3 protein: ASSLSEVWYEQY
J gene: TRBJ2-5; V gene: TRBV3-1; CDR3 protein: ASSQGTGAETQY
J gene: TRBJ2-7; V gene: TRBV13; CDR3 protein: ASSSRGIYEQY
J gene: TRBJ2-7; V gene: TRBV7-9; CDR3 protein: ASSLGLAGWDYEQY
J gene: TRBJ2-3; V gene: TRBV27; CDR3 protein: ASSILAGGSTDTQY
J gene: TRBJ2-5; V gene: TRBV15; CDR3 protein: ATQLPARTGETQY
J gene: TRBJ2-1; V gene: TRBV7-9; CDR3 protein: ASQGGSYNEQF
J gene: TRBJ1-5; V gene: TRBV20-1; CDR3 protein: SAREGSGQPQH
J gene: TRBJ2-3; V gene: TRBV28; CDR3 protein: ASSLGTSADTQY
J gene: TRBJ2-3; V gene: TRBV9; CDR3 protein: ASSVAGVGTDTQY
J gene: TRBJ1-1; V gene: TRBV28; CDR3 protein: ASGTGLNTEAF